The sequence of this T cell receptor (beta chain) was determined in a study of post-analysis software for immune sequencing data. Study-level background: The cohort encompassed relapsing-remitting, secondary progressive and progressive-relapsing multiple sclerosis disease courses. Study outcomes and limitations: Controls' normalized Chao1 diversity significantly exceeded that of multiple sclerosis patients. Comparison of patients with controls showed five TRBV segments more frequent in patients, TRBV5-6, TRBV5-1 and TRBV20-1 among them. Samples from a shared batch, those prepared together, strongly co-clustered by F measure.

Comments on this clonotype: Its antigen is as yet unknown.

cDNA libraries of TCR beta carried unique molecular identifiers. When about 1 to 11 million T cells were used, they gave roughly 490,000 cDNA molecules. Via MiXCR, TCRdb re-called the PCR reads, giving one row per CDR3 protein. The table shows 800,000 to 950,000 distinct CDR3 sequences, with approximately 57% occurring only once. This CDR3 has 15 residues. The germline V gene encodes CDR1 SGHDN and CDR2 FVKESK. V shed 0 bases and J 3 bases; nucleotides not matched to a gene: 2. This TCR came from a girl aged 10 to 17 with multiple sclerosis. The gene calls are TRBV14 and TRBJ2-1; the match to TRBD2 covers 7 bases. The sample taken for sequencing was blood. CDR3 protein: CASSQDREGYNEQFF. The CDR3 bases are TGTGCCAGCAGCCAAGATAGGGAGGGCTACAATGAGCAGTTCTTC.